Given below is one T cell receptor beta chain in context. As processed by the authors: Reference gene primer amplification yielded estimated nucleated cell counts. The table came from immunoSEQ multiplex PCR; TCRdb's copy has only in-frame clones and leaves some out. V, J and clone size are taken as reported in that table, and D and trimming were inferred from the DNA itself. In the table there are around 130,000 clones, 80% to 85% of which are singletons. The data were taken from a study of blood T cell repertoires in COVID-19. Across the study: The United States, Italy and Spain provided the acute and convalescent COVID-19 samples. T cells, B-cell-depleted T cells, or PBMCs provided the cDNA or gDNA that served as material.

CDR3 length: 15 amino acids. The V end lost 9 bases, the J end lost 0 bases, and 17 bases lay between the germline ends. The germline V gene encodes CDR1 MNHEY and CDR2 SVGAGI. The V and J genes are TRBV6-5 and TRBJ1-2; no clear D. Sequences were obtained from peripheral blood. This receptor was identified in a man aged 30 to 39 with COVID-19, enrolled during active disease. The CDR3 sequence: CASKRSGDPNYGYTF. CDR3 bases: TGTGCCAGTAAGAGGTCGGGAGATCCTAACTATGGCTACACCTTC.